Listed here are 16 T cell receptor beta chains from one sample, sequenced in a study of cytomegalovirus exposure and HLA in healthy donors (dated by TCRdb to the late 2010s). Receptor amplification or capture employed the immunoSEQ multiplex PCR assay. The multiplex PCR relied on a mix of 60 forward primers for TCR Vbeta segments and 13 reverse primers for TCR Jbeta segments. Entries here come from immuneACCESS through TCRdb and include only in-frame sequences with V and J called. Some clones fail to appear in such tables; in the studies checked, an unresolved V gene covers under half of the shortfall, and the cause of the remainder is unknown. The sample's records list 150,000 to 200,000 clones. The top ten clones comprise about 6.8% of the sample. Sequenced: PBMCs. The receptors stem from a man in his thirties or forties in good health and CMV-seronegative.

The V gene is TRBV18, the J gene TRBJ1-5; D is possibly TRBD1 (6 bases). Germline V gene sequence: CDR1 KGHSH, CDR2 LQKENI. The V end was cut by 2 bases, the J end by 8 bases, with 16 bases between. CDR3 size: 15 residues. CDR3: CASSPNGGAREPQHF. The CDR3 DNA reads as TGTGCCAGCTCACCAAATGGGGGGGCACGGGAGCCCCAGCATTTT.

The chain is built from TRBV5-6 and TRBJ1-5; TRBD1 might be the D (5 bases). Germline values: CDR1 SGHDT, CDR2 YYEEEE. This CDR3 has 12 residues. Trimming pared 2 bases from V and 5 bases from J, leaving 5 bases between. This CDR3 is CASSFRDQPQHF. CDR3 nucleotides: TGTGCCAGCAGCTTCAGGGATCAGCCCCAGCATTTT.

The gene calls are TRBV9 and TRBJ1-6; no reliable D call. Deletions cut 4 bases from V and 5 bases from J, with 10 bases between. The CDR3 totals 14 residues. Per germline, CDR1 SGDLS and CDR2 YYNGEE. The DNA of the CDR3 is TGTGCCAGCAGCCCTGTCGGGGATAATTCACCCCTCCACTTT. It encodes CASSPVGDNSPLHF.

The rearrangement joins TRBV11-1 to TRBJ2-5; possibly TRBD1 for D (5 bases). Germline values: CDR1 SGHAT, CDR2 FQDESV (reference sequence). The CDR3 consists of 15 residues. The V and J ends lost 2 bases and 2 bases respectively, with 12 bases between them. CDR3 nucleotide sequence: TGTGCCAGCAGCTTAAGGGGAAGTGGGCAAGAGACCCAGTACTTC. Residues: CASSLRGSGQETQYF.

The chain employs TRBV6-5 and TRBJ1-6; no firm D call. Per the germline V gene, CDR1 is MNHEY and CDR2 is SVGAGI. CDR3 length equals 13 residues. V was pared by 10 bases and J by 6 bases, with 13 bases between. The CDR3 loop reads CAIATYPNSPLHF. The CDR3 DNA sequence: TGTGCCATCGCCACCTACCCTAATTCACCCCTCCACTTT.

The rearrangement uses TRBV5-1 and TRBJ2-5; 13 nucleotides match TRBD2. After removal of 4 bases from V and 4 bases from J, the junction contained 4 bases not matched to a gene. CDR1 is SGHRS and CDR2 is YFSETQ in the germline V gene. This CDR3 is built from 15 residues. The DNA of the CDR3 is TGCGCCAGCAGCCAGGGACTAGCGGGACGAGAGACCCAGTACTTC. It is translated as CASSQGLAGRETQYF.

This chain joins TRBV2 and TRBJ2-6; D is perhaps TRBD1 (6 bases). Germline-derived CDR1 and CDR2 are SNHLY and FYNNEI. The CDR3 has 15 amino acids. The ends were cut back, 3 bases at V and 2 bases at J, with 8 bases in the middle. CDR3 bases: TGTGCCAGCAGTGAGCACAGGGCTGGGGCCAACGTCCTGACTTTC. Protein product: CASSEHRAGANVLTF.

The V and J genes are TRBV7-9 and TRBJ2-7; TRBD2 agrees at 15 bases. The CDR3 is made up of 18 amino acids. Losses at the gene ends were 5 bases for V and 2 bases for J; bases not matched to a gene: 10. Germline loops: CDR1 SEHNR, CDR2 FQNEAQ (reference sequence). For the CDR3, the DNA is TGTGCCAGCAGCCGGGCCCTGGGACTAGCGGGAGGAACCTACGAGCAGTACTTC. Translating it yields CASSRALGLAGGTYEQYF.

The V and J genes are TRBV9 and TRBJ1-6, with 8 bases fitting TRBD1. V gave up 4 bases and J gave up 9 bases; unmatched junction bases: 6. The germline V gene has CDR1 SGDLS and CDR2 YYNGEE. This CDR3 is 14 amino acids long. The CDR3 bases are TGTGCCAGCAGCCCGCAGGGGGCTGGTTCACCCCTCCACTTT. It is translated as CASSPQGAGSPLHF.

The chain uses TRBV27 and TRBJ2-7, with D perhaps matching TRBD2 (6 bases). V lost 3 bases to trimming and J lost 5 bases, with 14 bases between them. The CDR3 covers 14 residues. CDR1 and CDR2 (germline): MNHEY, SMNVEV (reference sequence). The CDR3 is CASSFGGRLDEQYF. The DNA for the CDR3 is TGTGCCAGCAGTTTTGGGGGGAGACTGGACGAGCAGTACTTC.

CDR3 protein: CASSLGQVPDKNYGYTF. The DNA of the CDR3 is TGCGCCAGCAGCTTGGGGCAGGTCCCAGACAAGAACTATGGCTACACCTTC. This chain joins TRBV5-1 and TRBJ1-2; D remains unclear. Germline assignment: CDR1 SGHRS and CDR2 YFSETQ. This CDR3 is 17 amino acids long. V shed 0 bases and J shed 2 bases, with 17 bases lying between them.

The rearrangement links TRBV10-3 to TRBJ1-6, with unresolved D. The CDR3 totals 15 residues. V dropped 3 bases and J dropped 10 bases, with 16 bases sitting between them. The germline CDR1 and CDR2 sequences are ENHRY and SYGVKD. The CDR3 bases are TGTGCCATCAGTGACTTCGGGGTCGGAGGCTCACCCCTCCACTTT. It specifies CAISDFGVGGSPLHF.

The chain couples TRBV19 to TRBJ1-2, with TRBD1 identical over 9 bases. CDR1 is LNHDA and CDR2 is SQIVND in the germline V gene (reference sequence). Unmatched junction bases numbered 3, after V lost 6 bases and J lost 7 bases. This CDR3 is built from 12 residues. Here the CDR3 reads CASRQDRGGYTF. The CDR3 coding sequence is TGTGCCAGTAGACAGGACAGGGGTGGCTACACCTTC.

The CDR3 DNA sequence: TGTGCCAGCAGCTTATTGGACAGTATGAACACTGAAGCTTTCTTT. Its protein is CASSLLDSMNTEAFF. The rearrangement links TRBV5-6 to TRBJ1-1; maybe TRBD1 (6 bases). Germline V gene lookup returns CDR1 SGHDT and CDR2 YYEEEE. The CDR3 covers 15 residues. Trimming removed 2 bases from V and 0 bases from J, with 11 bases in between.

The chain has TRBV6-1 and TRBJ1-1; 7 bases match TRBD1. CDR1 and CDR2 (germline): MNHNS, SASEGT. Unmatched junction bases numbered 8, after V lost 6 bases and J lost 4 bases. The CDR3 extends over 14 amino acids. This chain's CDR3 is CASSLTGFSTEAFF. CDR3 DNA: TGTGCCAGCAGCTTGACAGGGTTTAGCACTGAAGCTTTCTTT.

J is TRBJ2-5 and V is TRBV7-9; 15 nucleotides line up with TRBD2. In germline, CDR1 is SEHNR, CDR2 FQNEAQ (reference sequence). The CDR3 spans 18 residues. Trimming removed 6 bases from V and 4 bases from J; junction bases left unmatched: 12. The CDR3 loop reads CASSFSGTSGGNGETQYF. CDR3 DNA: TGTGCCAGCAGTTTTTCCGGGACTAGCGGGGGGAATGGAGAGACCCAGTACTTC.